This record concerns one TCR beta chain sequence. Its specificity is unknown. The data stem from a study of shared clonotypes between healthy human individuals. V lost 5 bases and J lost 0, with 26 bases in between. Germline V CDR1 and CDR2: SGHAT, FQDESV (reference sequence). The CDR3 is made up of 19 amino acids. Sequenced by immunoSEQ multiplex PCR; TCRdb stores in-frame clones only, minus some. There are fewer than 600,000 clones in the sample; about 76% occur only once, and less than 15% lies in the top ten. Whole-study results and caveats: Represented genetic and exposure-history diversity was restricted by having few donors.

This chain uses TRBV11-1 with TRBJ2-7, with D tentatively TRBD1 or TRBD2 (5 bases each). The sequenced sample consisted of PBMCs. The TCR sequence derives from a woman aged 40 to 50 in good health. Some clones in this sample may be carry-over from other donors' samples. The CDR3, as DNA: TGTGCCAGCAGCCCCCGGCAGGCCGAGAGGGGAAGGGGCTCCTACGAGCAGTACTTC. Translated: CASSPRQAERGRGSYEQYF.